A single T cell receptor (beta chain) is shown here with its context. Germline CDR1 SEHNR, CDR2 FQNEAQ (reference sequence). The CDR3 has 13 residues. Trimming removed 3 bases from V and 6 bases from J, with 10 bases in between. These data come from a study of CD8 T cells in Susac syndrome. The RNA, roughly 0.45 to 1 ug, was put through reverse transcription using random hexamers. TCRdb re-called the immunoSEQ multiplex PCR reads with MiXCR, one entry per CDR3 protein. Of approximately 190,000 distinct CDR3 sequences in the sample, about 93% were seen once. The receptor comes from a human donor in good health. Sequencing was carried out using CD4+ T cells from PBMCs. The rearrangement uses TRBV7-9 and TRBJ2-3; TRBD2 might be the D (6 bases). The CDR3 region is CASSFGEADTQYF. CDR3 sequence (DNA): TGTGCCAGCAGCTTTGGGGAGGCGGATACGCAGTATTTT. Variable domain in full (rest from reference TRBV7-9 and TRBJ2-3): DTGVSQNPRHKITKRGQNVTFRCDPISEHNRLYWYRQTLGQGPEFLTYFQNEAQLEKSRLLSDRFSAERPKGSFSTLEIQRTEQGDSAMYLCASSFGEADTQYFGPGTRLTVL.